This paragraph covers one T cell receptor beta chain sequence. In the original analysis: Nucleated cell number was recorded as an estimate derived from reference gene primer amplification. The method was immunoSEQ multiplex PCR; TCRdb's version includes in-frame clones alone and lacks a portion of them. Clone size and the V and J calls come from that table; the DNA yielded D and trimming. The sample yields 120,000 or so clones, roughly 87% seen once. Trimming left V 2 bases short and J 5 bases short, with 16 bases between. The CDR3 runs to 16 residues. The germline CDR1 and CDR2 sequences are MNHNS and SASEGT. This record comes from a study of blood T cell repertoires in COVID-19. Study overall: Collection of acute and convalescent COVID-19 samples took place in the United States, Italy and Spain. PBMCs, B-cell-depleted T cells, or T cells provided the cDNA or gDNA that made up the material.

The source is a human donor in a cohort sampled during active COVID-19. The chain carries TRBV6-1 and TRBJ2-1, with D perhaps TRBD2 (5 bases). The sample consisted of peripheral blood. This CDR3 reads CASSEPGLGRDNEQFF. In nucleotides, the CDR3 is TGTGCCAGCAGTGAACCAGGACTCGGCCGGGACAATGAGCAGTTCTTC.